The 31 T cell receptor beta chains below all came from one sample that was sequenced in a study of T cell changes during pregnancy in multiple sclerosis. This table comes from immunoSEQ multiplex PCR, and its TCRdb copy is limited to in-frame clones, with some not included. Among approximately 61,000 clones listed, approximately 86% were seen once. This specimen was peripheral blood, taken in the first trimester of pregnancy. The origin of the receptors is a female donor with multiple sclerosis, enrolled in a pregnancy study.

CDR3 amino acids: CASTPGQGNTEAFF. As DNA, the CDR3 is TGTGCCAGCACCCCCGGACAGGGGAACACTGAAGCTTTCTTT. The chain joins TRBV27 to TRBJ1-1; 8 nucleotides align to TRBD1. CDR1 and CDR2 from the germline V gene are MNHEY and SMNVEV (reference sequence). J was trimmed by 1 base and V by 7 bases; bases with no gene match: 5. The CDR3 covers 14 residues.

This clone was observed a handful of times. The chain combines TRBV9 with TRBJ1-1; no definite D call. The CDR3 loop spans 15 amino acids. Germline lookup yields CDR1 SGDLS and CDR2 YYNGEE. V was cut by 2 bases and J by 1 base, with 12 bases left in between. The CDR3 bases are TGTGCCAGCAGCGTTAATCAGGTGAGGAACACTGAAGCTTTCTTT. It translates to CASSVNQVRNTEAFF.

The chain carries TRBV5-4 and TRBJ1-1; the match to TRBD1 covers 7 bases. CDR3 length: 15 residues. In germline, CDR1 is SGHNT, CDR2 YYREEE (reference sequence). Trimming took 0 bases from V and 7 from J; bases not matched to a gene: 9. The CDR3 loop reads CASSLGGTASSEAFF. The DNA for the CDR3 is TGTGCCAGCAGCTTGGGAGGGACAGCGAGCAGTGAAGCTTTCTTT.

The rearrangement links TRBV19 to TRBJ2-3; the match to TRBD2 covers 13 bases. CDR3 length: 16 residues. V lost 5 bases to trimming and J lost 4 bases; unmatched junction nucleotides: 6. Germline V CDR1 and CDR2: LNHDA, SQIVND (reference sequence). CDR3 loop: CASSSWTSGSADTQYF. DNA for the CDR3: TGTGCCAGTAGTTCGTGGACTAGCGGGAGTGCAGATACGCAGTATTTT. Full variable domain (remainder filled in from reference TRBV19 and TRBJ2-3): DGGITQSPKYLFRKEGQNVTLSCEQNLNHDAMYWYRQDPGQGLRLIYYSQIVNDFQKGDIAEGYSVSREKKESFPLTVTSAQKNPTAFYLCASSSWTSGSADTQYFGPGTRLTVL.

The rearrangement uses TRBV5-1 and TRBJ2-1; D possibly corresponds to TRBD2 (6 bases). Deletions cut 8 bases from V and 10 bases from J, with 19 bases between. Per the germline V gene, CDR1 is SGHRS and CDR2 is YFSETQ. The CDR3 is 13 residues long. In DNA form, the CDR3 reads TGCGCCAGTGACCCTGGGGGAGGTCGCGAGCAGTTCTTC. Translated: CASDPGGGREQFF.

The chain is built from TRBV6-6 and TRBJ2-3; D is unresolved. The CDR3 has 13 residues. Trimming removed 2 bases at V and 3 bases at J, with 6 bases between. CDR1 and CDR2 (germline): MNHNY, SVGAGI (reference sequence). The CDR3 DNA reads as TGTGCCAGCAGTTACGAGTTTACAGATACGCAGTATTTT. It specifies CASSYEFTDTQYF.

V is TRBV30 and J is TRBJ2-7; 7 bases are a match to TRBD2. Per germline, CDR1 GTSNPN and CDR2 SVGIG (reference sequence). CDR3 length: 14 amino acids. Losses at the gene ends were 2 bases for V and 0 bases for J; bases not matched to a gene: 4. In DNA form, the CDR3 reads TGTGCCTGGAGTCGGGGCGGGGGCTCCTACGAGCAGTACTTC. Its translation: CAWSRGGGSYEQYF.

V usage is TRBV21-1 and J usage is TRBJ2-1; TRBD2 was called by the table and not checked on the DNA. TRBV21-1 is a pseudogene locus. This CDR3 spans 15 amino acids. CDR3 sequence: CASSKESGTHNEQFF. The CDR3 coding sequence is TGTGCCAGCAGCAAAGAAAGCGGGACCCACAATGAGCAGTTCTTC.

The CDR3 spells CASSHGTSTDTQYF. Here the CDR3 DNA reads TGCGCCAGCAGCCACGGGACTAGCACAGATACGCAGTATTTT. The chain uses TRBV5-1 and TRBJ2-3; D is possibly TRBD2 (6 bases). CDR3 length: 14 amino acids. V shed 4 bases and J shed 0 bases, with 9 bases lying between them. Germline lookup yields CDR1 SGHRS and CDR2 YFSETQ.

The chain has TRBV28 and TRBJ1-2, with TRBD1 matching over 12 bases. V lost 2 bases to trimming and J lost 4 bases; unmatched junction nucleotides: 2. The germline V gene has CDR1 MDHEN and CDR2 SYDVKM. This CDR3 spans 15 amino acids. CDR3 in amino acids: CASSLGTGGGYGYTF. CDR3 DNA sequence: TGTGCCAGCAGTTTAGGGACAGGGGGCGGCTATGGCTACACCTTC.

CDR3 protein: CASKQGLYEQYF. The DNA of the CDR3 is TGTGCCAGCAAACAGGGTTTGTACGAGCAGTACTTC. The rearrangement joins TRBV25-1 to TRBJ2-7; D perhaps matches TRBD1 (6 bases). Trimming took 7 bases from V and 4 from J, leaving 11 bases between them. Per germline, CDR1 MGHDK and CDR2 SYGVNS. CDR3 length equals 12 residues.

The chain joins TRBV5-4 to TRBJ1-4; D perhaps matches TRBD1 (6 bases). Germline V gene data show CDR1 as SGHNT and CDR2 as YYREEE (reference sequence). Trimming removed 5 bases from V and 5 bases from J, with 16 bases in between. This CDR3 comprises 15 residues. The CDR3 spells CASSRKTGENEKLFF. As DNA, the CDR3 is TGTGCCAGCAGTCGTAAGACAGGCGAGAATGAAAAACTGTTTTTT.

This clone has more than one count but fewer than ten. The gene calls are TRBV5-6 and TRBJ2-3; possibly TRBD1 for D (6 bases). V was shortened by 2 bases and J by 1 base, with 17 bases between the two germline ends. The CDR3 covers 17 residues. The germline gives CDR1 SGHDT, CDR2 YYEEEE. The CDR3: CASSLGLGARGTDTQYF. CDR3 DNA sequence: TGTGCCAGCAGCTTAGGATTGGGGGCTCGGGGCACAGATACGCAGTATTTT.

The chain joins TRBV9 to TRBJ1-3; 7 bases align to TRBD1. Germline V gene lookup returns CDR1 SGDLS and CDR2 YYNGEE. V dropped 0 bases and J dropped 8; count of bases not matched to a gene: 5. The CDR3 sequence is 14 residues long. CDR3 residues: CASSVGQGADTIYF. The DNA for the CDR3 is TGTGCCAGCAGCGTAGGACAGGGCGCCGACACCATATATTTT.

The rearrangement links TRBV27 to TRBJ2-1; perhaps TRBD2 as D (5 bases). V shed 3 bases and J shed 6 bases, with 9 bases lying between them. This CDR3 region has 13 residues. Germline values: CDR1 MNHEY, CDR2 SMNVEV (reference sequence). CDR3 in amino acids: CASSFSVSNEQFF. CDR3 sequence (DNA): TGTGCCAGCAGTTTTAGCGTAAGCAATGAGCAGTTCTTC.

The V and J genes are TRBV18 and TRBJ1-1; 8 bases agree with TRBD1. In germline, CDR1 is KGHSH, CDR2 LQKENI. This CDR3 spans 14 amino acids. V gave up 5 bases and J gave up 1 base; unmatched junction bases: 3. The CDR3 is CASSKQGENTEAFF. The CDR3 nucleotides read TGTGCCAGCTCAAAACAGGGGGAGAACACTGAAGCTTTCTTT. Together with reference TRBV18 and TRBJ1-1, the CDR3 gives the full variable domain: NAGVMQNPRHLVRRRGQEARLRCSPMKGHSHVYWYRQLPEEGLKFMVYLQKENIIDESGMPKERFSAEFPKEGPSILRIQQVVRGDSAAYFCASSKQGENTEAFFGQGTRLTVV.

This clone was picked up a small number of times. J is TRBJ2-1 and V is TRBV7-3, with D possibly TRBD1 on 6 matching bases. Germline V gene sequence: CDR1 SGHTA, CDR2 FQGTGA. V was trimmed by 5 bases and J by 1 base, leaving 12 bases between them. The length of the CDR3 is 15 residues. The CDR3 nucleotides read TGTGCCAGCAGCGAGTCGACAGGTTCCTACAATGAGCAGTTCTTC. Translated, it gives CASSESTGSYNEQFF.

The genes are TRBV11-2 and TRBJ2-5, with TRBD2 matching over 15 bases. The V and J ends lost 0 bases and 4 bases, in that order; junction bases with no gene match: 12. Germline assignment: CDR1 SGHAT and CDR2 FQNNGV. This CDR3 is built from 20 residues. The CDR3 nucleotides are TGTGCCAGCAGCTTAGAGGGGACTAGCGGGAGGTACGGCGTGCGAGAGACCCAGTACTTC. Translating it yields CASSLEGTSGRYGVRETQYF. The full variable domain, completed using reference TRBV11-2 and TRBJ2-5, is EAGVAQSPRYKIIEKRQSVAFWCNPISGHATLYWYQQILGQGPKLLIQFQNNGVVDDSQLPKDRFSAERLKGVDSTLKIQPAKLEDSAVYLCASSLEGTSGRYGVRETQYFGPGTRLLVL.

The V gene is TRBV7-2, the J gene TRBJ2-5, with a possible D match to TRBD2 (6 bases). The CDR3 runs 15 residues. CDR1 and CDR2 from the germline V gene are SGHTA and FQGNSA. V lost 5 bases, J lost 4 bases, and 17 bases lay in between. This CDR3 reads CASSRARRGRETQYF. The CDR3 nucleotides read TGTGCCAGCAGCCGGGCTAGGCGGGGAAGAGAGACCCAGTACTTC. Variable domain in full (rest from reference TRBV7-2 and TRBJ2-5): GAGVSQSPSNKVTEKGKDVELRCDPISGHTALYWYRQSLGQGLEFLIYFQGNSAPDKSGLPSDRFSAERTGGSVSTLTIQRTQQEDSAVYLCASSRARRGRETQYFGPGTRLLVL.

V and J are TRBV7-9 and TRBJ2-5; tentatively, D is TRBD1 (6 bases). Germline V CDR1 and CDR2: SEHNR, FQNEAQ (reference sequence). The CDR3 spans 17 residues. Trimming pared 5 bases from V and 0 bases from J, leaving 19 bases between. CDR3 loop: CASSTLRDTQYQETQYF. CDR3 bases: TGTGCCAGCAGCACCCTCCGGGACACACAGTACCAAGAGACCCAGTACTTC.

This sequence joins TRBV21-1 and TRBJ2-7; the D call of TRBD2 is as the table states it, not checked on the DNA. TRBV21-1 is given as a pseudogene. The length of the CDR3 is 14 residues. In nucleotides, the CDR3 is TGTGCCAGCAGCACCGGGAATAAAACCTACGAGCAGTACTTC. It codes for CASSTGNKTYEQYF.

The gene calls are TRBV30 and TRBJ2-1, with D possibly being TRBD2 (5 bases). Germline V gene sequence: CDR1 GTSNPN, CDR2 SVGIG (reference sequence). This CDR3 has 13 amino acids. The ends were cut back, 4 bases at V and 3 bases at J, with 10 bases in the middle. The CDR3 region is CAWTPRVYNEQFF. In DNA, the CDR3 is TGTGCCTGGACCCCGCGGGTCTACAATGAGCAGTTCTTC.

This sequence joins TRBV7-6 and TRBJ2-7; TRBD2 matches 9 bases. The germline V gene encodes CDR1 SGHVS and CDR2 FNYEAQ. Trimming removed 5 bases from V and 2 bases from J; junction bases left unmatched: 10. The CDR3 extends over 16 amino acids. The CDR3 DNA is TGTGCCAGCAGCCCACGTGAAGCGGGAGGAACCTACGAGCAGTACTTC. Protein product: CASSPREAGGTYEQYF.

This clone was counted between two and nine times. This chain uses TRBV11-2 with TRBJ2-2; D gene unclear. This CDR3 has 14 residues. Trimming took 2 bases from V and 3 from J, leaving 7 bases between them. Germline loops: CDR1 SGHAT, CDR2 FQNNGV. In DNA, the CDR3 is TGTGCCAGCAGCTTAAGGAGCTACACCGGGGAGCTGTTTTTT. Its translation is CASSLRSYTGELFF. Combining the CDR3 with reference TRBV11-2 and TRBJ2-2 gives the whole variable domain EAGVAQSPRYKIIEKRQSVAFWCNPISGHATLYWYQQILGQGPKLLIQFQNNGVVDDSQLPKDRFSAERLKGVDSTLKIQPAKLEDSAVYLCASSLRSYTGELFFGEGSRLTVL.

The chain couples TRBV9 to TRBJ2-7; a weak D match, TRBD2 (6 bases). Germline CDR1 reads SGDLS; CDR2 reads YYNGEE. This CDR3 contains 16 residues. Deletions cut 0 bases from V and 0 bases from J, with 13 bases between. CDR3 loop: CASSVDGGATSYEQYF. The CDR3 coding sequence is TGTGCCAGCAGCGTAGATGGAGGGGCGACCTCCTACGAGCAGTACTTC.

V usage is TRBV4-1 and J usage is TRBJ1-2; 10 bases are shared with TRBD1. Germline assignment: CDR1 MGHRA and CDR2 YSYEKL. V shed 0 bases and J 7 bases; nucleotides not matched to a gene: 5. The CDR3 runs 15 residues. The DNA of the CDR3 is TGCGCCAGCAGCCAAGACGGGGGACAGGGGTCTGGCTACACCTTC. Translating it yields CASSQDGGQGSGYTF.

The J gene is TRBJ2-7, the V gene TRBV7-9; a weak D match, TRBD1 (6 bases). The germline V gene encodes CDR1 SEHNR and CDR2 FQNEAQ (reference sequence). V lost 5 bases to trimming and J lost 6 bases, with 17 bases between them. The CDR3 is 14 residues long. The CDR3, as DNA: TGTGCCAGCAGCCAAACAGGGCCATCCAGCGAGCAGTACTTC. It specifies CASSQTGPSSEQYF. The complete variable domain, with remaining parts taken from reference TRBV7-9 and TRBJ2-7, reads DTGVSQNPRHKITKRGQNVTFRCDPISEHNRLYWYRQTLGQGPEFLTYFQNEAQLEKSRLLSDRFSAERPKGSFSTLEIQRTEQGDSAMYLCASSQTGPSSEQYFGPGTRLTVT.

This clone was seen a single time. The chain joins TRBV18 to TRBJ1-1; 9 nucleotides match TRBD1. The junction had 7 bases not matched to a gene; V was cut back by 3 bases and J by 2 bases. CDR1 is KGHSH and CDR2 is LQKENI in the germline V gene. The CDR3 length is 16 residues. This CDR3 is CASSPGQGRANTEAFF. The CDR3 DNA reads TGTGCCAGCTCACCCGGACAGGGGAGGGCTAACACTGAAGCTTTCTTT.

V gene TRBV30 combines with J gene TRBJ2-1; D may be TRBD2 (5 bases). Trimming left V 0 bases short and J 5 bases short, with 14 bases between. This CDR3 is built from 15 residues. The germline V gene has CDR1 GTSNPN and CDR2 SVGIG (reference sequence). In DNA, the CDR3 is TGTGCCTGGAGTGTATTGATGGGAGCCAACAATGAGCAGTTCTTC. Protein product: CAWSVLMGANNEQFF.

The J gene is TRBJ2-5, the V gene TRBV27, with TRBD1 matching over 8 bases. V trimming: 6 bases; J trimming: 5 bases; junction bases outside the gene matches: 5. The CDR3 extends over 13 amino acids. Germline CDR1 is MNHEY and CDR2 is SMNVEV (reference sequence). Written as DNA, the CDR3 is TGTGCCAGCAGGAGCAGGGGGCGCGAGACCCAGTACTTC. This sequence encodes CASRSRGRETQYF.

This clone was observed a single time. The chain recombines TRBV9 with TRBJ2-3; weak D call: TRBD2 (6 bases). Germline CDR1 is SGDLS and CDR2 is YYNGEE. The CDR3 spans 14 residues. Trimming stripped 3 bases from V and 1 base from J, with 9 bases between. The CDR3 coding sequence is TGTGCCAGCAGCGCTCGACTAGGCACAGATACGCAGTATTTT. Translation: CASSARLGTDTQYF. Full variable domain (outside the CDR3, taken from reference TRBV9 and TRBJ2-3): DSGVTQTPKHLITATGQRVTLRCSPRSGDLSVYWYQQSLDQGLQFLIQYYNGEERAKGNILERFSAQQFPDLHSELNLSSLELGDSALYFCASSARLGTDTQYFGPGTRLTVL.